Below, 3 T cell receptor beta chains from the same sample are listed, as sequenced in a study of T cell responses to AZD1222 COVID-19 vaccine. Some clones are missing from TCRdb's copy, which holds only in-frame ones; the method was immunoSEQ multiplex PCR. The sample yields 120,000 or so clones, approximately 90% seen once. Specimen: peripheral blood, collected on day 0 of MenACWY control vaccination. The source is an adult in good health.

The chain uses TRBV18 and TRBJ1-5; 8 positions match TRBD1. Looked up from germline, CDR1 is KGHSH and CDR2 is LQKENI. This CDR3 comprises 16 residues. V lost 5 bases to trimming and J lost 6 bases; unmatched junction nucleotides: 12. The CDR3 spells CASSAGQGRFGQPQHF. The CDR3 DNA reads TGTGCCAGCTCAGCAGGACAGGGAAGGTTCGGTCAGCCCCAGCATTTT.

The rearrangement uses TRBV12-3 or TRBV12-4 and TRBJ2-7, with TRBD2 as a possible D gene (6 bases). Trimming removed 8 bases from V and 2 bases from J, with 13 bases in between. The CDR3 loop spans 13 amino acids. CDR3 in amino acids: CASGRGFTYEQYF. The CDR3, as DNA: TGTGCCAGCGGGCGGGGATTCACCTACGAGCAGTACTTC.

With respect to this clone: Other nucleotide sequences in the sample specify the same CDR3. The chain uses TRBV29-1 and TRBJ2-2, with D perhaps matching TRBD2 (5 bases). V was cut by 4 bases and J by 3 bases, with 9 bases left in between. The CDR3 contains 13 residues. Germline V gene sequence: CDR1 SQVTM, CDR2 ANQGSEA. CDR3 protein: CSVVWGDTGELFF. For the CDR3, the DNA is TGCAGCGTTGTGTGGGGAGACACCGGGGAGCTGTTTTTT.